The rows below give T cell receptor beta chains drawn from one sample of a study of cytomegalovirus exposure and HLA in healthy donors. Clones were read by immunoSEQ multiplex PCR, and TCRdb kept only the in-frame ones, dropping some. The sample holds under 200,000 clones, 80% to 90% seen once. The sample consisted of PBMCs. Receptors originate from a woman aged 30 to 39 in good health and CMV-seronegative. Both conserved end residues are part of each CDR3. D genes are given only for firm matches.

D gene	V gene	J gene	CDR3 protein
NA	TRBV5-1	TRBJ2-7	CASSFVGRDEQYF
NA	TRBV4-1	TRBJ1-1	CASSQDGGGGLRTEAFF
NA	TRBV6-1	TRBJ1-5	CASSDPREPQNQPQHF
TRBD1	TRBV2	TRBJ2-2	CASREQNRGPGELFF
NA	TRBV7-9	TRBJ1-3	CASSSGPGNTIYF
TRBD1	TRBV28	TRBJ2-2	CASSRTGYFTGELFF
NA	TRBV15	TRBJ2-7	CATSRQIGTSREQYF
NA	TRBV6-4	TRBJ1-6	CASSDSGSGDNSPLHF
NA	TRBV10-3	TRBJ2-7	CAISESGRNEQYF
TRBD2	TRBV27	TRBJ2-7	CASSTSGTSVNEQYF
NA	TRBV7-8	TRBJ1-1	CASSLIRNTEAFF
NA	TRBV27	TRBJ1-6	CASSERTRNNSPLHF
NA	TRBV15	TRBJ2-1	CATSRGAGHKFF
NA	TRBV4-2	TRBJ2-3	CASSQLPADTQYF
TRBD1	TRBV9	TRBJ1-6	CASSGQGRSPLHF
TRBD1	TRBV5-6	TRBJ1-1	CASSTTGGTEAFF
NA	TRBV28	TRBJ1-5	CASSLLRGNQPQHF
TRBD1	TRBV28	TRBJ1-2	CASSAWTGDYGYTF
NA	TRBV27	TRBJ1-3	CASSLSAAGNTIYF
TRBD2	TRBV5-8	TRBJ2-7	CASSLVAGGSYEQYF
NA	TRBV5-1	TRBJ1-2	CASRETANYGYTF
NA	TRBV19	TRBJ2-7	CASSMGQGATYEQYF
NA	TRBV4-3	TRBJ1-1	CASSQDQPNSEAFF
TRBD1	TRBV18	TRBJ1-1	CASSPYKGQGKGRNTEAFF
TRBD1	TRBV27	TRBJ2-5	CASSYQGAGETQYF
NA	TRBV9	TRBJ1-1	CASSPSGGTNTEAFF
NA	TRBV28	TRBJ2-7	CASRNRDNAYYEQYF